These 10 T cell receptor beta chains were sequenced from one sample in a study of CD8 T cells in Susac syndrome. The RNA, roughly 0.45 to 1 ug, was put through reverse transcription using random hexamers. TCRdb independently ran MiXCR on the immunoSEQ multiplex PCR reads; one entry per CDR3 protein. The sample consists of a few hundred thousand distinct CDR3 sequences, over 90% of them appearing once. Sequencing was done on a sample of CD4+ T cells from PBMCs. These receptors all come from a human donor with Susac syndrome.

This chain links TRBV4-3 with TRBJ1-1; maybe TRBD1 (6 bases). V gave up 2 bases and J gave up 2 bases, with 9 bases separating them. Germline CDR1 reads LGHNA; CDR2 reads YSLEER. The CDR3 runs 14 residues. For the CDR3, the DNA is TGCGCCAGCAGCCAATTGGACAGAAACACTGAAGCTTTCTTT. Translation gives CASSQLDRNTEAFF.

The V and J genes are TRBV20-1 and TRBJ2-2; 13 bases line up with TRBD2. Per the germline V gene, CDR1 is DFQATT and CDR2 is SNEGSKA (reference sequence). V shed 1 base and J 4 bases; nucleotides not matched to a gene: 0. CDR3 size: 15 residues. CDR3 region: CSARGLAGGTGELFF. The CDR3 DNA sequence: TGCAGTGCTAGAGGACTAGCGGGGGGCACCGGGGAGCTGTTTTTT.

The chain uses TRBV4-2 and TRBJ1-5, with D possibly matching TRBD1 (5 bases). V was trimmed by 6 bases and J by 6 bases, leaving 24 bases between them. Per germline, CDR1 LGHNA and CDR2 YNFKEQ. The CDR3 is 17 amino acids. CDR3 residues: CASSPDTAGDGSQPQHF. The CDR3 nucleotides are TGTGCCAGCAGTCCTGATACCGCTGGGGACGGCAGTCAGCCCCAGCATTTT.

The CDR3 here is CASSVTVERNIQYF. In nucleotides, the CDR3 is TGCGCCAGCAGCGTCACAGTTGAAAGAAACATTCAGTACTTC. The V and J genes are TRBV5-1 and TRBJ2-4; D unclear. CDR1 is SGHRS, CDR2 YFSETQ, per germline. CDR3 size: 14 residues. V was pared by 4 bases and J by 6 bases, with 14 bases between.

V and J are TRBV11-3 and TRBJ1-4, with D uncertain. Trimming stripped 5 bases from V and 10 bases from J, with 20 bases between. The CDR3 has 15 residues. Germline V CDR1 and CDR2: SGHNT, YENEEA. CDR3 sequence reads: CASSEEAVGVGKLFF. DNA of the CDR3: TGTGCCAGCAGCGAAGAAGCGGTCGGTGTTGGAAAACTGTTTTTT.

The V call is TRBV5-1, the J call TRBJ2-2, with 7 bases matching TRBD1. The CDR3 contains 17 residues. V gave up 4 bases and J gave up 2 bases; unmatched junction bases: 11. Germline V gene data show CDR1 as SGHRS and CDR2 as YFSETQ. The CDR3 region has the DNA TGCGCCAGCAGCCGTCTAATAAGACAGGGCAACACCGGGGAGCTGTTTTTT. Protein: CASSRLIRQGNTGELFF.

V gene TRBV27 combines with J gene TRBJ2-7; the D gene is possibly TRBD2 (5 bases). The V end lost 3 bases, the J end lost 2 bases, and 14 bases lay between the germline ends. Germline CDR1 reads MNHEY; CDR2 reads SMNVEV (reference sequence). The CDR3 runs to 15 residues. The CDR3: CASSFANTGTYEQYF. CDR3 coding DNA: TGTGCCAGCAGTTTTGCCAATACCGGGACCTACGAGCAGTACTTC.

The chain is built from TRBV28 and TRBJ1-1; 11 bases are shared with TRBD1. Germline CDR1 and CDR2: MDHEN and SYDVKM. This CDR3 comprises 14 residues. V lost 7 bases to trimming and J lost 5 bases; unmatched junction nucleotides: 6. The CDR3 sequence is CASKDRGQGTEAFF. The DNA for the CDR3 is TGTGCCAGCAAGGACAGGGGGCAGGGAACTGAAGCTTTCTTT.

The chain carries TRBV7-8 and TRBJ2-3; TRBD2 might be the D (6 bases). Germline CDR1 is SGHVS and CDR2 is FQNEAQ. V lost 3 bases to trimming and J lost 3 bases, with 13 bases between them. This CDR3 is built from 15 residues. CDR3 sequence: CASSLTSPPTDTQYF. DNA for the CDR3: TGTGCCAGCAGCTTGACTAGTCCCCCTACAGATACGCAGTATTTT.

As for this clonotype: One junction end does not reproduce the germline sequence, and a read error may be involved. The chain carries TRBV11-2 and TRBJ2-7; 7 bases match TRBD1. Germline values: CDR1 SGHAT, CDR2 FQNNGV. The CDR3 runs to 10 residues. The chain's CDR3 is CASSLTGVHF. The CDR3 coding sequence is TGTGCCAGCAGCTTAACAGGGGTCCACTTC. Full variable domain (rest looked up from reference TRBV11-2 and TRBJ2-7): EAGVAQSPRYKIIEKRQSVAFWCNPISGHATLYWYQQILGQGPKLLIQFQNNGVVDDSQLPKDRFSAERLKGVDSTLKIQPAKLEDSAVYLCASSLTGVHFGPGTRLTVT.